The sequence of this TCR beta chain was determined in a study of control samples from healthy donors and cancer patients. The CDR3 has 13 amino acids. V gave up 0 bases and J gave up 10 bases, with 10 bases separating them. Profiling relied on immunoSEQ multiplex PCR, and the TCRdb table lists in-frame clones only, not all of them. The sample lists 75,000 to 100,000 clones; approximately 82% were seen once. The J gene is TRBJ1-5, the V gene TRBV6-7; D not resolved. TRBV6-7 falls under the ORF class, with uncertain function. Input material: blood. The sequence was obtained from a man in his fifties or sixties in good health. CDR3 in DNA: TGTGCCAGCAGTTACTCTCTCTGTATACCCCAGCATTTT. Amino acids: CASSYSLCIPQHF.